This T cell receptor beta chain was captured by sequencing in a study of T cell changes during pregnancy in multiple sclerosis. V dropped 1 base and J dropped 4 bases, with 14 bases sitting between them. Germline-derived CDR1 and CDR2 are LNHNV and YYDKDF (reference sequence). This CDR3 has 15 residues. The table came from immunoSEQ multiplex PCR; TCRdb's copy has only in-frame clones and leaves some out. The sample holds some 80,000 clones, 94% seen once. The genes are TRBV15 and TRBJ2-7, with D maybe TRBD1 (6 bases). This specimen was CD4+ T cells from peripheral blood mononuclear cells, taken after pregnancy. This sequence was found in a female donor with multiple sclerosis, enrolled in a pregnancy study. This CDR3 is CATSRVAGAVYEQYF. As DNA, the CDR3 is TGTGCCACCAGCAGAGTTGCAGGGGCCGTGTACGAGCAGTACTTC.